The present TCR beta chain was sequenced within a study of shared clonotypes between healthy human individuals. CDR3 length: 15 residues. Germline assignment: CDR1 SNHLY and CDR2 FYNNEI. V trimming: 4 bases; J trimming: 2 bases; junction bases outside the gene matches: 7. Sequenced by immunoSEQ multiplex PCR; TCRdb stores in-frame clones only, minus some. Of 2 million to 2.5 million clones listed, about 92% were seen once; the top ten hold over 1.5%. CD45RO-negative, CCR7-positively selected cells formed the naive CD8 fraction, excluding terminally differentiated effector memory CD45RA+ cells. Sequencing was performed on naive CD8+ T cells from PBMCs. The sequence came from a man aged 18 to 30 in good health. Some clones in this sample may be carry-over from other donors' samples. The chain has TRBV2 and TRBJ2-7; 8 nucleotides align to TRBD1. CDR3 loop: CASSVKGTGAYEQYF. In DNA, the CDR3 is TGTGCCAGCAGTGTAAAGGGGACAGGAGCCTACGAGCAGTACTTC. Full variable domain (missing parts from reference TRBV2 and TRBJ2-7): EPEVTQTPSHQVTQMGQEVILRCVPISNHLYFYWYRQILGQKVEFLVSFYNNEISEKSEIFDDQFSVERPDGSNFTLKIRSTKLEDSAMYFCASSVKGTGAYEQYFGPGTRLTVT.